The 6 T cell receptor beta chains listed next were all sequenced from one sample in a study of T cell responses to AZD1222 COVID-19 vaccine. Some clones are missing from TCRdb's copy, which holds only in-frame ones; the method was immunoSEQ multiplex PCR. The table has 250,000 to 300,000 clones, 90% to 95% seen once; the top ten hold 0.55%. Source: peripheral blood, taken 28 days after the second AZD1222 dose. Receptor source: an adult who received the AZD1222 COVID-19 vaccine.

This chain uses TRBV28 with TRBJ2-7; D perhaps matches TRBD1 (5 bases). V shed 8 bases and J shed 0 bases, with 11 bases lying between them. CDR1 and CDR2 from the germline V gene are MDHEN and SYDVKM. This CDR3 region has 13 residues. The CDR3 DNA follows: TGTGCCAGCTCGGACAAGATCTCCTACGAGCAGTACTTC. Its protein is CASSDKISYEQYF.

The genes are TRBV5-1 and TRBJ2-2; the D gene is possibly TRBD2 (5 bases). The CDR3 runs to 15 residues. Trimming removed 4 bases from V and 1 base from J, with 11 bases in between. Germline values: CDR1 SGHRS, CDR2 YFSETQ. DNA for the CDR3: TGCGCCAGCAGCCAACCCAGCGGGAACACCGGGGAGCTGTTTTTT. It is translated as CASSQPSGNTGELFF.

This chain uses TRBV9 with TRBJ2-7, with unresolved D. Deletions cut 0 bases from V and 2 bases from J, with 12 bases between. Germline V lookup: CDR1 SGDLS, CDR2 YYNGEE. The CDR3 is 15 amino acids. The CDR3 is CASSVALGSTYEQYF. The CDR3 DNA is TGTGCCAGCAGCGTAGCTTTAGGTTCTACCTACGAGCAGTACTTC. The whole variable domain, filled in from reference TRBV9 and TRBJ2-7, reads DSGVTQTPKHLITATGQRVTLRCSPRSGDLSVYWYQQSLDQGLQFLIQYYNGEERAKGNILERFSAQQFPDLHSELNLSSLELGDSALYFCASSVALGSTYEQYFGPGTRLTVT.

This chain connects TRBV6-5 to TRBJ1-1; D unclear. With 11 bases removed from V and 4 bases from J, the gap between germline ends came to 17 bases. Germline-derived CDR1 and CDR2 are MNHEY and SVGAGI. This CDR3 spans 13 amino acids. The CDR3 DNA reads as TGTGCCGGGAAAGTGGACCCGGGCACTGAAGCTTTCTTT. This sequence encodes CAGKVDPGTEAFF.

The rearrangement uses TRBV18 and TRBJ2-5; D is perhaps TRBD1 or TRBD2 (5 bases each). Trimming took off 3 bases at V and 1 base at J, with 9 bases between the two ends. This CDR3 comprises 14 residues. CDR1 is KGHSH, CDR2 LQKENI, per germline. The CDR3 coding sequence is TGTGCCAGCTCACCGCCCGGGGCCCAAGAGACCCAGTACTTC. Translated, it gives CASSPPGAQETQYF.

The chain uses TRBV27 and TRBJ2-7; D possibly corresponds to TRBD1 (6 bases). In germline, CDR1 is MNHEY, CDR2 SMNVEV (reference sequence). Trimming cost V 4 bases and J 4 bases, with 11 bases left between them. CDR3 size: 13 residues. The chain's CDR3 is CASSSQGQYEQYF. The CDR3, as DNA: TGTGCCAGCAGTTCCCAGGGGCAATACGAGCAGTACTTC.